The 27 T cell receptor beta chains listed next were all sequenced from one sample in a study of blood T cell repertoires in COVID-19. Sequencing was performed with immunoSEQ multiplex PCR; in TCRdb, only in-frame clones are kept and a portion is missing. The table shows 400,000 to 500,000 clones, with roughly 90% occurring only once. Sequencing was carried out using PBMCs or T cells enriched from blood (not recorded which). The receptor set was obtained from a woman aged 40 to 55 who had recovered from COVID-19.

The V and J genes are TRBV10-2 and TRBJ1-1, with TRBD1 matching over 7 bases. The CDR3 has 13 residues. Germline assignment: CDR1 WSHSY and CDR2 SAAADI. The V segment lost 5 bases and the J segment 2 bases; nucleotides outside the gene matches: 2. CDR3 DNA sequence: TGCGCCAGCAGTTGGGACAGCAACACTGAAGCTTTCTTT. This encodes CASSWDSNTEAFF.

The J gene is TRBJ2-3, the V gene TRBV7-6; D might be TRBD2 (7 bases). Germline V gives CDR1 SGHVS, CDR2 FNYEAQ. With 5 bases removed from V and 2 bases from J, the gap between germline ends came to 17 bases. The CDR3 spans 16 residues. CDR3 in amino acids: CASSLVAGANTDTQYF. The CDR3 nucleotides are TGTGCCAGCAGCCTAGTTGCGGGGGCTAACACAGATACGCAGTATTTT.

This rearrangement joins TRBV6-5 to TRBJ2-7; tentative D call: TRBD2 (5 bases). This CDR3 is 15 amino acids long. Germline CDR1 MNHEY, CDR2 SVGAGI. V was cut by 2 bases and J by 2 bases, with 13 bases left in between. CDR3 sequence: CASSYVGVRAYEQYF. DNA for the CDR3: TGTGCCAGCAGTTACGTCGGGGTAAGAGCCTACGAGCAGTACTTC.

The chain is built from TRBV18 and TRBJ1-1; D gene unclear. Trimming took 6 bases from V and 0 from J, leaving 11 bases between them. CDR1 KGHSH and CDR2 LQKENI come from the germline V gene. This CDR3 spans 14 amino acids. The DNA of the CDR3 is TGTGCCAGCTCCAACCGAGGGTTGAACACTGAAGCTTTCTTT. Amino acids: CASSNRGLNTEAFF.

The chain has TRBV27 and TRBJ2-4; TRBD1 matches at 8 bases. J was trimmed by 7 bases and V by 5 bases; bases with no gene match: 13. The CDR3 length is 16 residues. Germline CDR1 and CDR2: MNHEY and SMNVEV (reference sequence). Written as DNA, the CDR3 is TGTGCCAGCAGTCCCCGGACAGGGCGGGACGGGAACATTCAGTACTTC. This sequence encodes CASSPRTGRDGNIQYF.

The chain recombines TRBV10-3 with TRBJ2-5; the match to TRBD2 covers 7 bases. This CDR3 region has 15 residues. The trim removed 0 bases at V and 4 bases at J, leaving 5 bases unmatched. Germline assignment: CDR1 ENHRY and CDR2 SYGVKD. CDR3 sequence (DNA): TGTGCCATCAGTGAGTCGCAACTAGCGTCAGAGACCCAGTACTTC. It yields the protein CAISESQLASETQYF.

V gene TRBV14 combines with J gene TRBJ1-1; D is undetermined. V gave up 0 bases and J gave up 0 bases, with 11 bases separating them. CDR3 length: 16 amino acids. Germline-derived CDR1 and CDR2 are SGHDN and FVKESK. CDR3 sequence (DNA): TGTGCCAGCAGCCAAGACCGAGGTACCATGAACACTGAAGCTTTCTTT. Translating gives CASSQDRGTMNTEAFF.

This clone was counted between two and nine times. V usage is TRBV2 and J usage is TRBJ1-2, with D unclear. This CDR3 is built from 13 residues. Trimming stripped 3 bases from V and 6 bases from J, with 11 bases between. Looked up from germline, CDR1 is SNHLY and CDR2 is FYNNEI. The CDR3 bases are TGTGCCAGCAGTGAGTCCCCGGGAGATGGCTACACCTTC. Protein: CASSESPGDGYTF.

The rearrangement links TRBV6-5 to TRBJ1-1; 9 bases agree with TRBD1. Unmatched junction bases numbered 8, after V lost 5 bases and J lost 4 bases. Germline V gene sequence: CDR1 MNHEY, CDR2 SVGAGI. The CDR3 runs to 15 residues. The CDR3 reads CASSNPRTGATEAFF. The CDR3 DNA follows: TGTGCCAGCAGTAATCCCAGGACAGGGGCCACTGAAGCTTTCTTT.

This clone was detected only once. CDR3 bases: TGCGCCAGCAGCCAAGACGGGGGGAATGGCTACACCTTC. Its translation: CASSQDGGNGYTF. The rearrangement uses TRBV4-1 and TRBJ1-2; tentatively, D is TRBD1 (5 bases). This CDR3 comprises 13 residues. Germline V gene lookup returns CDR1 MGHRA and CDR2 YSYEKL. The ends were cut back, 0 bases at V and 6 bases at J, with 8 bases in the middle.

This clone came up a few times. CDR3 region: CASSGGTSFGNTIYF. The CDR3 DNA sequence: TGTGCCAGCAGCGGCGGGACTTCATTTGGAAACACCATATATTTT. This chain joins TRBV5-5 and TRBJ1-3; D possibly corresponds to TRBD1 (5 bases). Looked up from germline, CDR1 is SGHKS and CDR2 is YYEKEE (reference sequence). The CDR3 is made up of 15 amino acids. Trimming removed 4 bases at V and 3 bases at J, with 14 bases between.

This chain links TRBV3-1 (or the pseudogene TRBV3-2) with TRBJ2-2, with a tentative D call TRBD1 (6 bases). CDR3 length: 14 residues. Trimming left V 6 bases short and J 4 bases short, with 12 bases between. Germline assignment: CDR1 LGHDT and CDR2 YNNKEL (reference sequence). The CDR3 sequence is CASRVGQITGELFF. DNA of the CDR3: TGTGCCAGCAGGGTAGGACAGATCACCGGGGAGCTGTTTTTT.

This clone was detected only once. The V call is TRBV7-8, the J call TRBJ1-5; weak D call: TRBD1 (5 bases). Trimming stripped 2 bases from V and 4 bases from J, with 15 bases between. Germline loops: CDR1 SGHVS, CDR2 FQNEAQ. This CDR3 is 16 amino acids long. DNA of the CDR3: TGTGCCAGCAGCTTAAGGTTGGGGAGGGGAAATCAGCCCCAGCATTTT. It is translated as CASSLRLGRGNQPQHF. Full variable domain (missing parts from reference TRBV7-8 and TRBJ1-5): GAGVSQSPRYKVAKRGQDVALRCDPISGHVSLFWYQQALGQGPEFLTYFQNEAQLDKSGLPSDRFFAERPEGSVSTLKIQRTQQEDSAVYLCASSLRLGRGNQPQHFGDGTRLSIL.

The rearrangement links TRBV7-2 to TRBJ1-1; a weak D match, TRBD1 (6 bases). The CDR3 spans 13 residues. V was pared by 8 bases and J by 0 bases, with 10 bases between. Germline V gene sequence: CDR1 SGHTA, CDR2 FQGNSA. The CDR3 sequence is CASYDRMNTEAFF. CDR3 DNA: TGTGCCAGCTACGACAGGATGAACACTGAAGCTTTCTTT. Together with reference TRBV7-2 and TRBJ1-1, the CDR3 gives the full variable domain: GAGVSQSPSNKVTEKGKDVELRCDPISGHTALYWYRQSLGQGLEFLIYFQGNSAPDKSGLPSDRFSAERTGGSVSTLTIQRTQQEDSAVYLCASYDRMNTEAFFGQGTRLTVV.

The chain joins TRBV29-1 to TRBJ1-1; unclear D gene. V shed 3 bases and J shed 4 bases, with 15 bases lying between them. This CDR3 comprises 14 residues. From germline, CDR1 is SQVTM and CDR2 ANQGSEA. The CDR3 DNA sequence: TGCAGCGTTGACGGTGAGGGAGGGAGCACTGAAGCTTTCTTT. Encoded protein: CSVDGEGGSTEAFF.

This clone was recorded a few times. CDR3 protein: CASSFPGTGNNEQFF. Here the CDR3 DNA reads TGTGCCAGCAGTTTTCCTGGGACAGGGAACAATGAGCAGTTCTTC. The V gene is TRBV7-6, the J gene TRBJ2-1; 9 bases are a match to TRBD1. Trimming removed 6 bases from V and 5 bases from J; junction bases left unmatched: 8. This CDR3 is 15 amino acids long. Germline-derived CDR1 and CDR2 are SGHVS and FNYEAQ.

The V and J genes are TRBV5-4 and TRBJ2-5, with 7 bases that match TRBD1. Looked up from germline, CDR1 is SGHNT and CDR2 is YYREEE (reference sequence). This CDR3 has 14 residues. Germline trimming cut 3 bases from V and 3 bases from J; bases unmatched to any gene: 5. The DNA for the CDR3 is TGTGCCAGCAGCTGGCAGGGGGACGAAGAGACCCAGTACTTC. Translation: CASSWQGDEETQYF.

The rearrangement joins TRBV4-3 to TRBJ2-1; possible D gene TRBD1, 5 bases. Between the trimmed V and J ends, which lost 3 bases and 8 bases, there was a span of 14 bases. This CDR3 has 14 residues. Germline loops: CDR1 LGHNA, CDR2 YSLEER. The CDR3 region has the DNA TGCGCCAGCAGCCAGGGGCAGGGCCGCTATGAGCAGTTCTTC. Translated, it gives CASSQGQGRYEQFF.

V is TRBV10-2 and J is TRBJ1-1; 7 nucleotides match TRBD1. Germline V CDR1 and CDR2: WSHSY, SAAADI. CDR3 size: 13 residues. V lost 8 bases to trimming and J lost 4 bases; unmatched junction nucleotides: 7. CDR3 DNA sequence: TGCGCCAGCGGAACCGGGACAGTCACTGAAGCTTTCTTT. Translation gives CASGTGTVTEAFF.

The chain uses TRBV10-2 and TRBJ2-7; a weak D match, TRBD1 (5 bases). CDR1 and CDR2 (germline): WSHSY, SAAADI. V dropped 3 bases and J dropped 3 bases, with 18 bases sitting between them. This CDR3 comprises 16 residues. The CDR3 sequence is CASSDVTGSKNYEQYF. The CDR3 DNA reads TGCGCCAGCAGTGATGTAACAGGCAGTAAAAACTACGAGCAGTACTTC.

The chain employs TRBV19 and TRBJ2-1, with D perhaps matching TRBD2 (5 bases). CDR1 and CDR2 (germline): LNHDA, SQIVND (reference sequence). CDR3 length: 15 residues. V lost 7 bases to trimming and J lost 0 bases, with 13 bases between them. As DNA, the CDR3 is TGTGCCAGTAAGCCAACGGGGAGCTCCTACAATGAGCAGTTCTTC. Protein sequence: CASKPTGSSYNEQFF.

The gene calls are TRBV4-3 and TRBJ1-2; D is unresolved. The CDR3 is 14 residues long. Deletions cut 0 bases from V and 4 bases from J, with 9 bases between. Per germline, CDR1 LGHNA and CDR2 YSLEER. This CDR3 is CASSQDALLYGYTF. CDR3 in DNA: TGCGCCAGCAGCCAAGATGCGTTGCTCTATGGCTACACCTTC.

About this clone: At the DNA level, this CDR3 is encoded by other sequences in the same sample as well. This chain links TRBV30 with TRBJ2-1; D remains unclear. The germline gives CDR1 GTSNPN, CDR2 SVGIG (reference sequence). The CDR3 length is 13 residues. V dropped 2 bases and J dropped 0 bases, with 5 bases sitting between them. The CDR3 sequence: CAWSRSSYNEQFF. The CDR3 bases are TGTGCCTGGAGTAGGAGCTCCTACAATGAGCAGTTCTTC.

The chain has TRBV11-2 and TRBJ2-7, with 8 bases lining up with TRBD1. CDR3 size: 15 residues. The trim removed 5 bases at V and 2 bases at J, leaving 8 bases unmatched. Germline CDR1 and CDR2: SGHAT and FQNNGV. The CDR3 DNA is TGTGCCAGCAGCCGAGGGACAGGTAGTCCCTACGAGCAGTACTTC. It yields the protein CASSRGTGSPYEQYF.

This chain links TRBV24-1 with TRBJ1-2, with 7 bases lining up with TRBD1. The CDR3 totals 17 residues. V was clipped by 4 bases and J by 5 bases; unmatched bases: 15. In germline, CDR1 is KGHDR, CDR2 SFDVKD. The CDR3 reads CATSDPSQQGRNYGYTF. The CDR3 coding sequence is TGTGCCACCAGTGACCCATCACAACAGGGGAGGAATTATGGCTACACCTTC.

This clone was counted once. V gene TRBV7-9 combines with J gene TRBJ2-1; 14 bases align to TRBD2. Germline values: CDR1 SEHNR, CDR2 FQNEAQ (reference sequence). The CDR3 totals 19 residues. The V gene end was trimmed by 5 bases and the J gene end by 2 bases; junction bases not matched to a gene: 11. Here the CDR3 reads CASSVNSGLAGATYNEQFF. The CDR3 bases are TGTGCCAGCAGCGTTAATTCGGGACTAGCGGGAGCAACCTACAATGAGCAGTTCTTC.

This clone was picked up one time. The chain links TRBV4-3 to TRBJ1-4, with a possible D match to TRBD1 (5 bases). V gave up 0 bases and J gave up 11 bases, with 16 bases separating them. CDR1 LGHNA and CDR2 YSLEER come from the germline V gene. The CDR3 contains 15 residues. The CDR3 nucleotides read TGCGCCAGCAGCCAAGATGGGGGGTTTGGGCAGAAACTGTTTTTT. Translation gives CASSQDGGFGQKLFF.